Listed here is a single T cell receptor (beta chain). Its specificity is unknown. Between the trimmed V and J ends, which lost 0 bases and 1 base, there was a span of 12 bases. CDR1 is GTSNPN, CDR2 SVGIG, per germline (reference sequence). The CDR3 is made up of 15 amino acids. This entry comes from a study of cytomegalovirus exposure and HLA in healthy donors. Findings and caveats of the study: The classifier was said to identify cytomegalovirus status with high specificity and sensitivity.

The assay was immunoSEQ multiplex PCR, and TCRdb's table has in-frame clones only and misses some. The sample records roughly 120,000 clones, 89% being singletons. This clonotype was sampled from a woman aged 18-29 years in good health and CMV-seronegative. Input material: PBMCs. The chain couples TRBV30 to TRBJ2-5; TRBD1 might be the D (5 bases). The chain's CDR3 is CAWSVVRVFQETQYF. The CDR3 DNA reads TGTGCCTGGAGTGTGGTCAGGGTATTCCAAGAGACCCAGTACTTC.